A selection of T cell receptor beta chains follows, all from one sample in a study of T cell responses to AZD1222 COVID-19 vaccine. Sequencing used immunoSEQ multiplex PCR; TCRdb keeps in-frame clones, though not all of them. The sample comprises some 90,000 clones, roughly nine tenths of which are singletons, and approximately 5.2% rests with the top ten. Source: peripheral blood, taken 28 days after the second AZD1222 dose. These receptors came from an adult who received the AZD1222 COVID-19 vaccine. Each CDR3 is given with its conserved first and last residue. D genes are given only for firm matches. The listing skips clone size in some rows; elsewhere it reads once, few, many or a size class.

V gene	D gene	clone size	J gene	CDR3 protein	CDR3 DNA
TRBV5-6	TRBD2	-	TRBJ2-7	CASSLHPGLVTYEQYF	TGTGCCAGCAGCTTACATCCGGGACTAGTAACCTACGAGCAGTACTTC
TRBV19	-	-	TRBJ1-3	CASSKSSGNTIYF	TGTGCCAGTAGTAAATCGTCTGGAAACACCATATATTTT
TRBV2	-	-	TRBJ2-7	CASRGPDLSSYEQYF	TGTGCCAGCAGGGGACCGGACCTGAGCTCCTACGAGCAGTACTTC
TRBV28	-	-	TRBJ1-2	CASSLTGENYGYTF	TGTGCCAGCAGTTTGACAGGCGAAAACTATGGCTACACCTTC
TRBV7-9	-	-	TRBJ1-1	CASSLGQSNTEAFF	TGTGCCAGCAGCTTAGGACAGTCCAACACTGAAGCTTTCTTT
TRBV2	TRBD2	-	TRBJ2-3	CASSERAGGPDTQYF	TGTGCCAGCAGTGAAAGAGCGGGGGGCCCAGATACGCAGTATTTT
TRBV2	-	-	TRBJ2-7	CASSDGGSYEQYF	TGTGCCAGCAGTGATGGGGGCTCCTACGAGCAGTACTTC
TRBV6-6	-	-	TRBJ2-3	CASRVDSTDTQYF	TGTGCCAGCCGGGTGGACAGCACAGATACGCAGTATTTT
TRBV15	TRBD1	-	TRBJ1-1	CATSRGQGAFGEAFF	TGTGCCACCAGCAGAGGACAGGGGGCGTTTGGTGAAGCTTTCTTT
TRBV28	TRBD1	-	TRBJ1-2	CASRAPGQGGNYGYTF	TGTGCCAGCAGAGCGCCGGGACAGGGGGGGAACTATGGCTACACCTTC
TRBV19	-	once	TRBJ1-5	CASSIRMAGHSNQPQHF	TGTGCCAGTAGTATCCGGATGGCAGGGCATAGCAATCAGCCCCAGCATTTT
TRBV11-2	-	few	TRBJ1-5	CASSSPRGRQPQHF	TGTGCCAGCAGCTCACCGCGGGGGAGGCAGCCCCAGCATTTT
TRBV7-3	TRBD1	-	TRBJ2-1	CASSLMDRVSNEQFF	TGTGCCAGCAGCTTAATGGACAGGGTGAGCAATGAGCAGTTCTTC
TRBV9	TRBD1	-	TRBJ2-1	CASSVLQGTIYNEQFF	TGTGCCAGCAGCGTCTTACAGGGGACGATTTACAATGAGCAGTTCTTC
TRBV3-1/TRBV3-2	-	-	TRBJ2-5	CASSQDGGKTQYF	TGTGCCAGCAGCCAAGATGGGGGAAAGACCCAGTACTTC
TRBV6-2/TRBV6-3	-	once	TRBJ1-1	CASSYSGRLGGNTEAFF	TGTGCCAGCAGTTACTCGGGCAGGCTGGGTGGGAACACTGAAGCTTTCTTT
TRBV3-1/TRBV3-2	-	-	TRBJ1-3	CASSLPGVSGNTIYF	TGTGCCAGCAGCCTTCCAGGGGTGTCTGGAAACACCATATATTTT
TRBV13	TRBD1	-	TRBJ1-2	CASSLRQGANYGYTF	TGTGCCAGCAGCTTAAGACAGGGCGCTAACTATGGCTACACCTTC
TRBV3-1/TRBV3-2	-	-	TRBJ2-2	CASSQFQAAASAGELFF	TGTGCCAGCAGCCAATTCCAAGCGGCGGCTTCGGCCGGGGAGCTGTTTTTT
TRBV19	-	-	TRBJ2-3	CASSIGTAPSTDTQYF	TGTGCCAGTAGTATAGGGACGGCACCTAGCACAGATACGCAGTATTTT
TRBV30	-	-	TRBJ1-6	CAWSGGIRYNSPLHF	TGTGCCTGGAGTGGAGGAATAAGGTATAATTCACCCCTCCACTTT
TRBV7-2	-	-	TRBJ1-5	CASSLRTVNQPQHF	TGTGCCAGCAGCTTGAGGACAGTCAATCAGCCCCAGCATTTT